Listed below are T cell receptor beta chains from one sample, sequenced in a study of glioma-infiltrating T cells. TCRdb redid the calling of the multiplex PCR reads with MiXCR, one entry per CDR3 protein. The sample yields about 380,000 distinct CDR3 sequences, 41% seen once. Material for sequencing was glioma tissue, nonneoplastic brain tissue, or PBMCs (not recorded which). The receptor set was obtained from a human donor with low-grade glioma or glioblastoma, undergoing nonglioma brain surgery, or in good health (not recorded which). The conserved cysteine and the conserved F or W are not part of the CDR3 here.

length: 12; V: TRBV4-1; J: TRBJ2-1; CDR3: ASSQVAGNNEQF
length: 12; V: TRBV7-8; J: TRBJ2-5; CDR3: ASSRAPIQETQY
length: 13; V: TRBV15; J: TRBJ2-5; CDR3: ATSRVRTGGGTQY
length: 12; V: TRBV27; J: TRBJ2-7; CDR3: ASSDGSGLYEQY
length: 14; V: TRBV27; J: TRBJ2-3; CDR3: ASSSRTSGLTDTQY
length: 11; V: TRBV28; J: TRBJ2-7; CDR3: ASQREASYEQS
length: 14; V: TRBV7-2; J: TRBJ2-3; CDR3: ASSPRTGLGPDTQY
length: 12; V: TRBV28; J: TRBJ2-1; CDR3: ASSLWDRFHEQF
length: 12; V: TRBV18; J: TRBJ2-5; CDR3: ASSPSAGPKTQY
length: 13; V: TRBV7-2; J: TRBJ2-1; CDR3: ASSLSGRDNNEQF
length: 13; V: TRBV2; J: TRBJ2-3; CDR3: ASSASGRKADTQC
length: 11; V: TRBV6-1; J: TRBJ2-7; CDR3: ASSPGTSHEQY
length: 13; V: TRBV7-3; J: TRBJ2-7; CDR3: ASSPSSGSIYEQY
length: 12; V: TRBV28; J: TRBJ2-2; CDR3: ASEEGKGTGELF
length: 13; V: TRBV20-1; J: TRBJ1-1; CDR3: SARVRGRGYTEAF
length: 14; V: TRBV28; J: TRBJ1-5; CDR3: ASSGLGDSYDQPQH
length: 15; V: TRBV28; J: TRBJ2-7; CDR3: ASSWAGRTSETYEQY
length: 13; V: TRBV19; J: TRBJ2-1; CDR3: ASSIGTGGGNEQF
length: 11; V: TRBV29-1; J: TRBJ2-3; CDR3: SVECENTDTQY
length: 13; V: TRBV7-2; J: TRBJ2-1; CDR3: ASSLPSGSWNEQF
length: 11; V: TRBV28; J: TRBJ1-2; CDR3: ASRLTGPYGYT
length: 14; V: TRBV6-1; J: TRBJ2-1; CDR3: ASNIRLAVPYNEQF
length: 11; V: TRBV6-1; J: TRBJ2-7; CDR3: ASSVGTAYEQY
length: 10; V: TRBV14; J: TRBJ2-7; CDR3: ASSQARYEQY
length: 12; V: TRBV5-1; J: TRBJ2-1; CDR3: VSSTTGQDNEQF